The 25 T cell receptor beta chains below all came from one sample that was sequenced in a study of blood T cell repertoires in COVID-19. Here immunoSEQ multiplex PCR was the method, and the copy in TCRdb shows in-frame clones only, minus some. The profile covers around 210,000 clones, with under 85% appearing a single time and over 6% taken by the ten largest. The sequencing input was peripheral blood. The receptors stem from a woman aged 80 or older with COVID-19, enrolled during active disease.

Here the CDR3 reads CASSLLVMNTGELFF. The CDR3 DNA sequence: TGTGCCAGCAGCTTGCTAGTCATGAACACCGGGGAGCTGTTTTTT. J is TRBJ2-2 and V is TRBV28; D gene ambiguous. The CDR3 spans 15 residues. V was clipped by 6 bases and J by 1 base, with 12 bases between them. Germline loops: CDR1 MDHEN, CDR2 SYDVKM.

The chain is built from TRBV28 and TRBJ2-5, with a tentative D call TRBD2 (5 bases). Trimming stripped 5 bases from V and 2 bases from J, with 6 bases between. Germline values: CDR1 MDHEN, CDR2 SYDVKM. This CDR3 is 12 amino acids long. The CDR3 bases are TGTGCCAGCAGTCCGGGACAAGAGACCCAGTACTTC. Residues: CASSPGQETQYF.

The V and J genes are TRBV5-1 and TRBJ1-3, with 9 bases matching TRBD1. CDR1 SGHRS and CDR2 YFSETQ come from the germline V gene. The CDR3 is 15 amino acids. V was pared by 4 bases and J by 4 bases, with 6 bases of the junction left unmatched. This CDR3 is CASSLQGASGNTIYF. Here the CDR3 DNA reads TGCGCCAGCAGCCTACAGGGGGCGTCCGGAAACACCATATATTTT. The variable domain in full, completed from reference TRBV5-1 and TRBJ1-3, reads KAGVTQTPRYLIKTRGQQVTLSCSPISGHRSVSWYQQTPGQGLQFLFEYFSETQRNKGNFPGRFSGRQFSNSRSEMNVSTLELGDSALYLCASSLQGASGNTIYFGEGSWLTVV.

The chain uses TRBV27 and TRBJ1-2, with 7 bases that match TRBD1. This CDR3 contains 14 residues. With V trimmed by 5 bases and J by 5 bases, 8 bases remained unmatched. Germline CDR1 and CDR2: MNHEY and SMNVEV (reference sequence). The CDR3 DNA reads TGTGCCAGCAGTCCCCGACAGGGCTGGTATGGCTACACCTTC. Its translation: CASSPRQGWYGYTF.

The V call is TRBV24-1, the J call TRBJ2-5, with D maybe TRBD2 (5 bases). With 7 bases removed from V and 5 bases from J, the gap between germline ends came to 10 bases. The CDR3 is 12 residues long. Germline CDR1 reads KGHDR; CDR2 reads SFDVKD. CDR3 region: CATRGSGETQYF. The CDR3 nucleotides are TGTGCCACCAGAGGGAGCGGTGAGACCCAGTACTTC.

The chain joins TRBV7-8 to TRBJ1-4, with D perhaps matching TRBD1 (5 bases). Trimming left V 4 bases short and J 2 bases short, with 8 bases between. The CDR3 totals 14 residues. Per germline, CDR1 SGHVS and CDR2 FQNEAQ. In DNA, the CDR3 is TGTGCCAGCAGCTGGGGCACGACTAATGAAAAACTGTTTTTT. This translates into CASSWGTTNEKLFF.

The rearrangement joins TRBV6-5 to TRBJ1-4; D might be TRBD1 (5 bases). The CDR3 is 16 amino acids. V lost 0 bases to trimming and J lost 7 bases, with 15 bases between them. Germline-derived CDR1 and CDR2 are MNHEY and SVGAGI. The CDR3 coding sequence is TGTGCCAGCAGTTACTCAGGGCCAGGGCCGGGTGAAAAACTGTTTTTT. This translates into CASSYSGPGPGEKLFF.

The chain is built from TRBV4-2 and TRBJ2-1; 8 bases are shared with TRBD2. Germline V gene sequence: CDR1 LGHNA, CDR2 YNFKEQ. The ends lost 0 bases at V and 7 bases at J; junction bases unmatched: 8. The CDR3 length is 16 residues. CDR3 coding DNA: TGTGCCAGCAGCCAAGATGGGACTAGAGCGACAAATGAGCAGTTCTTC. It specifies CASSQDGTRATNEQFF.

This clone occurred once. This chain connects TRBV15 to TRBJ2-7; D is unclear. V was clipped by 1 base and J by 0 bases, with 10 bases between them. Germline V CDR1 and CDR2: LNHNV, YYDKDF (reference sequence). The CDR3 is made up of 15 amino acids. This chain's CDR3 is CATSRAGLPSYEQYF. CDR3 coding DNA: TGTGCCACCAGCAGAGCAGGCCTACCCTCCTACGAGCAGTACTTC.

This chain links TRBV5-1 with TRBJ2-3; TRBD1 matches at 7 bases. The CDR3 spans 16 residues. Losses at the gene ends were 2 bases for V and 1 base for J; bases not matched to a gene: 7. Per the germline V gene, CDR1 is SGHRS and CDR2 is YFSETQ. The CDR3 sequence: CASSFSNTGGTDTQYF. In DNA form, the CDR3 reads TGCGCCAGCAGCTTTTCGAACACAGGGGGCACAGATACGCAGTATTTT.

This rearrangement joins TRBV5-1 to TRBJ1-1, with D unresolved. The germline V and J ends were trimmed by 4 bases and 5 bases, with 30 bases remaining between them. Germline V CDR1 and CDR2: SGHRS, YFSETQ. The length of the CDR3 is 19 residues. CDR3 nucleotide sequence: TGCGCCAGCAGCCGAACCCTCTCCGGAAGATTCCGTGGGGAGACTGAAGCTTTCTTT. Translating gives CASSRTLSGRFRGETEAFF.

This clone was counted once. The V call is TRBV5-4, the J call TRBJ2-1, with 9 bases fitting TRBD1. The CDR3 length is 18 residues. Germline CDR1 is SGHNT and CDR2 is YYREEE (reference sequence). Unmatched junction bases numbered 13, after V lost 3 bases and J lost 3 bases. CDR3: CASSSRTGAPTLYNEQFF. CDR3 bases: TGTGCCAGCAGCTCCCGGACAGGGGCCCCTACCCTCTACAATGAGCAGTTCTTC. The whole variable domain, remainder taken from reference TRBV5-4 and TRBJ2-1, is ETGVTQSPTHLIKTRGQQVTLRCSSQSGHNTVSWYQQALGQGPQFIFQYYREEENGRGNFPPRFSGLQFPNYSSELNVNALELDDSALYLCASSSRTGAPTLYNEQFFGPGTRLTVL.

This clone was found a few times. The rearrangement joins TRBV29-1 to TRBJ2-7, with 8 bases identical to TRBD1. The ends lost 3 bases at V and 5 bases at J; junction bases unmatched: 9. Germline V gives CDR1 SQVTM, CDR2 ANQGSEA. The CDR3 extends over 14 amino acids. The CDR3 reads CSVDVSGQGNEQYF. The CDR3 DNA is TGCAGCGTTGACGTGTCCGGACAGGGCAACGAGCAGTACTTC.

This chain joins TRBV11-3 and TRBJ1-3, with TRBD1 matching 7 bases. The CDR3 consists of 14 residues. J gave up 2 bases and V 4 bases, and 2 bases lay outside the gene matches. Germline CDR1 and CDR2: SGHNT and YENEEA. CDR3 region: CASSYGTAGNTIYF. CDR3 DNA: TGTGCCAGCAGCTACGGGACAGCTGGAAACACCATATATTTT. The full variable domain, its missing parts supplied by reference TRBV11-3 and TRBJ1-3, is EAGVVQSPRYKIIEKKQPVAFWCNPISGHNTLYWYLQNLGQGPELLIRYENEEAVDDSQLPKDRFSAERLKGVDSTLKIQPAELGDSAVYLCASSYGTAGNTIYFGEGSWLTVV.

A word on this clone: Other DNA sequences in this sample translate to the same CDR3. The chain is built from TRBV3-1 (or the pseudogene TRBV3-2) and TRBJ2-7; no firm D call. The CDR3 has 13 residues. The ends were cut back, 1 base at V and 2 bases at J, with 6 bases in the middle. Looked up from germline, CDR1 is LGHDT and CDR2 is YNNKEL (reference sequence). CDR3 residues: CASSQGAPYEQYF. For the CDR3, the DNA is TGTGCCAGCAGCCAAGGGGCCCCCTACGAGCAGTACTTC.

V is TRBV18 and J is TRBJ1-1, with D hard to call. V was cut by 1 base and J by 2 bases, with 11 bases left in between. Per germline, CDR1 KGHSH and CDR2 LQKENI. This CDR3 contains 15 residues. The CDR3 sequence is CASSPLREPNTEAFF. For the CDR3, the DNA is TGTGCCAGCTCACCACTAAGGGAGCCAAACACTGAAGCTTTCTTT. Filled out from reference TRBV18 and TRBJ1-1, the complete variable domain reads NAGVMQNPRHLVRRRGQEARLRCSPMKGHSHVYWYRQLPEEGLKFMVYLQKENIIDESGMPKERFSAEFPKEGPSILRIQQVVRGDSAAYFCASSPLREPNTEAFFGQGTRLTVV.

CDR3 residues: CASSREANTGELFF. CDR3 DNA sequence: TGTGCCAGCAGTCGGGAGGCGAACACCGGGGAGCTGTTTTTT. This chain uses TRBV2 with TRBJ2-2; TRBD2 matches 7 bases. The germline CDR1 and CDR2 sequences are SNHLY and FYNNEI. This CDR3 has 14 amino acids. V lost 5 bases and J lost 0; bases outside the gene matches: 0.

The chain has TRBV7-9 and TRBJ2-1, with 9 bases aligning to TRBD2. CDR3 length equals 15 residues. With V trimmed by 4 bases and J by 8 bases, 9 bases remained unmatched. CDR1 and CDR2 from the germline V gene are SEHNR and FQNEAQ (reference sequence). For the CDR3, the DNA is TGTGCCAGCAGCTCGGGCGGGGGGGCAAGCGATGAGCAGTTCTTC. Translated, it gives CASSSGGGASDEQFF.

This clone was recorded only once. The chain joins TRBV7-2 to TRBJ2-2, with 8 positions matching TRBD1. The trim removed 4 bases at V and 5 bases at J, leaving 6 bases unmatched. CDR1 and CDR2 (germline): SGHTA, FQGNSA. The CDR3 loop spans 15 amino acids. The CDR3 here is CASSSRGRETGELFF. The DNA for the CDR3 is TGTGCCAGCAGCTCCAGGGGGCGAGAGACCGGGGAGCTGTTTTTT.

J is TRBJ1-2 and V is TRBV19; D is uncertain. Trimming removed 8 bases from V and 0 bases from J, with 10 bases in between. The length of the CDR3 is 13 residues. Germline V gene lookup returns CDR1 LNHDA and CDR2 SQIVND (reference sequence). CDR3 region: CASAARANYGYTF. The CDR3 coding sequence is TGTGCCAGTGCGGCAAGAGCTAACTATGGCTACACCTTC.

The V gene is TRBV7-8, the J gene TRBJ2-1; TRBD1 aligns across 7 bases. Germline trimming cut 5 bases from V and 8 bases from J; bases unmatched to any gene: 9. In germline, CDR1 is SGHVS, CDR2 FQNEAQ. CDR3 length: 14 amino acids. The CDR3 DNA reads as TGTGCCAGCAGCGGACGGACAGGCTGGCATGAGCAGTTCTTC. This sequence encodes CASSGRTGWHEQFF.

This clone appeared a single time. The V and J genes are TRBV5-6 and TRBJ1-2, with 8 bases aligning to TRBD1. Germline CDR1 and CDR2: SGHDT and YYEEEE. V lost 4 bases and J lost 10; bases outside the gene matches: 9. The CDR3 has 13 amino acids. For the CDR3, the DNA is TGTGCCAGCAGCCCAGGGGGCTTGGAGGCCTACACCTTC. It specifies CASSPGGLEAYTF.

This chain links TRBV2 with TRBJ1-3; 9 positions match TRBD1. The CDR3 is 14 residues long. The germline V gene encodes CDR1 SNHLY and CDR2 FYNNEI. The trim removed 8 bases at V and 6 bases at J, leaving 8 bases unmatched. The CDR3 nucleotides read TGTGCCAGCCTTACAGGGGGCGACGCAAACACCATATATTTT. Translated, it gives CASLTGGDANTIYF.

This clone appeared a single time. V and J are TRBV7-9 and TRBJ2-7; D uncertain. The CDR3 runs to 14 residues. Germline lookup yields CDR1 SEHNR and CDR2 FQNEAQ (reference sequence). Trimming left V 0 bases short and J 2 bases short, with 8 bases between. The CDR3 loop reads CASSLAQVPYEQYF. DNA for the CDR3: TGTGCCAGCAGCTTAGCACAAGTACCCTACGAGCAGTACTTC. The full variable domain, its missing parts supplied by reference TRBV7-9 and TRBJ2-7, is DTGVSQNPRHKITKRGQNVTFRCDPISEHNRLYWYRQTLGQGPEFLTYFQNEAQLEKSRLLSDRFSAERPKGSFSTLEIQRTEQGDSAMYLCASSLAQVPYEQYFGPGTRLTVT.

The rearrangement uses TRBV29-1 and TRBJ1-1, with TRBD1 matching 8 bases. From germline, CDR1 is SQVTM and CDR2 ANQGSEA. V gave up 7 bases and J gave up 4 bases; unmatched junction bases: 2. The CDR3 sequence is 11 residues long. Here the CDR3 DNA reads TGCAGCGCTACAGGGGGCACTGAAGCTTTCTTT. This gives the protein CSATGGTEAFF.